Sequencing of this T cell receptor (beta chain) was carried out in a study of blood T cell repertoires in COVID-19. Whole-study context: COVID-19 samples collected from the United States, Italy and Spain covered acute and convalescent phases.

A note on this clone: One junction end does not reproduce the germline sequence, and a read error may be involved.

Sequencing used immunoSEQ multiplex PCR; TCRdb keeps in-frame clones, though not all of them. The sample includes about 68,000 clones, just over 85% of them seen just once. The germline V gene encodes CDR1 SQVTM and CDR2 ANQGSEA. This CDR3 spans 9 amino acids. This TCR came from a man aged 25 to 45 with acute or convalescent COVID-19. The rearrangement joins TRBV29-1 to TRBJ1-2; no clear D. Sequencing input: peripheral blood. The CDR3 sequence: CSVSGEILF. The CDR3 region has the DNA TGCAGCGTTTCTGGGGAGATACTCTTC.